These 28 T cell receptor beta chains share one sample of origin, sequenced in a study of T cells in localized non-small cell lung cancer. Clones were read by immunoSEQ multiplex PCR, and TCRdb kept only the in-frame ones, dropping some. The data contain roughly 23,000 clones, 85% to 90% of them seen just once; the ten biggest clones take up less than 8.5%. The source material was peripheral blood, sampled before any cancer treatment. All receptors come from a male donor aged 60 or over with stage I squamous cell lung carcinoma.

The genes are TRBV6-5 and TRBJ1-1; a weak D match, TRBD1 (6 bases). CDR1 MNHEY and CDR2 SVGAGI come from the germline V gene. V lost 0 bases, J lost 5 bases, and 10 bases lay in between. The CDR3 spans 14 residues. CDR3 DNA sequence: TGTGCCAGCAGTTACTCAGGGGGAAAAACTGAAGCTTTCTTT. It specifies CASSYSGGKTEAFF.

As DNA, the CDR3 is TGTGCCAGCAGGAAGACAGGGTCTTACAATGAGCAGTTCTTC. It yields the protein CASRKTGSYNEQFF. This chain uses TRBV6-5 with TRBJ2-1, with 7 bases identical to TRBD1. The CDR3 consists of 14 residues. Germline V gene data show CDR1 as MNHEY and CDR2 as SVGAGI. The V segment lost 6 bases and the J segment 4 bases; nucleotides outside the gene matches: 6.

This sequence joins TRBV10-3 and TRBJ1-1; D call uncertain. CDR3 length: 13 residues. Trimming removed 10 bases at V and 3 bases at J, with 15 bases between. The germline V gene has CDR1 ENHRY and CDR2 SYGVKD. CDR3 protein: CATNDREDTEAFF. In DNA, the CDR3 is TGTGCCACCAATGATAGGGAGGACACTGAAGCTTTCTTT.

This clone has more than one count but fewer than ten. The chain has TRBV7-9 and TRBJ1-5; D may be TRBD1 (5 bases). CDR1 and CDR2 (germline): SEHNR, FQNEAQ (reference sequence). V dropped 2 bases and J dropped 0 bases, with 5 bases sitting between them. The CDR3 loop spans 14 amino acids. CDR3 nucleotide sequence: TGTGCCAGCAGCTTACAGGGTAGCAATCAGCCCCAGCATTTT. Translation gives CASSLQGSNQPQHF.

The CDR3 spells CASSLHLGALTGELFF. The CDR3 bases are TGTGCCAGCAGCCTTCACCTTGGGGCTCTTACCGGGGAGCTGTTTTTT. The rearrangement links TRBV11-3 to TRBJ2-2, with D maybe TRBD1 (5 bases). The CDR3 totals 16 residues. Germline assignment: CDR1 SGHNT and CDR2 YENEEA. Trimming cost V 5 bases and J 5 bases, with 18 bases left between them.

The chain recombines TRBV6-1 with TRBJ1-6; D not resolved. CDR3 length: 14 amino acids. The V gene's germline CDR1 is MNHNS and CDR2 SASEGT. With 6 bases removed from V and 8 bases from J, the gap between germline ends came to 14 bases. The chain's CDR3 is CASRGRRIDSPLHF. DNA of the CDR3: TGTGCCAGCAGGGGTAGGAGAATTGATTCACCCCTCCACTTT.

This chain uses TRBV6-5 with TRBJ1-6, with D possibly TRBD1 on 5 matching bases. Trimming removed 5 bases at V and 10 bases at J, with 15 bases between. This CDR3 region has 14 residues. Germline V gene sequence: CDR1 MNHEY, CDR2 SVGAGI. The CDR3 protein is CASSPLRGRSPLHF. Written as DNA, the CDR3 is TGTGCCAGCAGTCCCCTGAGGGGCCGCTCACCCCTCCACTTT.

The chain joins TRBV5-1 to TRBJ1-4; TRBD1 aligns across 7 bases. With V trimmed by 4 bases and J by 7 bases, 7 bases remained unmatched. Looked up from germline, CDR1 is SGHRS and CDR2 is YFSETQ. The CDR3 is made up of 14 amino acids. In nucleotides, the CDR3 is TGCGCCAGCAGCGAGGGGACAGAGCTTGAAAAACTGTTTTTT. Its translation: CASSEGTELEKLFF.

This clone was picked up a small number of times. The chain joins TRBV19 to TRBJ1-2; no clear D. The CDR3 length is 14 residues. V was cut by 7 bases and J by 4 bases, with 16 bases left in between. Germline loops: CDR1 LNHDA, CDR2 SQIVND (reference sequence). CDR3 loop: CASMGRLHPYGYTF. CDR3 coding DNA: TGTGCCAGTATGGGCAGGTTACACCCCTATGGCTACACCTTC.

The chain couples TRBV7-8 to TRBJ1-5; 8 nucleotides match TRBD1. CDR1 and CDR2 (germline): SGHVS, FQNEAQ. This CDR3 contains 15 residues. V trimming: 3 bases; J trimming: 6 bases; junction bases outside the gene matches: 7. CDR3 residues: CASSFARGQGQPQHF. DNA for the CDR3: TGTGCCAGCAGCTTTGCCAGGGGGCAGGGTCAGCCCCAGCATTTT.

This clone was detected only once. The rearrangement joins TRBV11-2 to TRBJ2-7, with no clear D. Germline-derived CDR1 and CDR2 are SGHAT and FQNNGV. V lost 1 base to trimming and J lost 4 bases, with 11 bases between them. The CDR3 is made up of 14 amino acids. CDR3 sequence (DNA): TGTGCCAGCAGCTTAGTAAACGACCCATACGAGCAGTACTTC. Translating gives CASSLVNDPYEQYF.

V is TRBV18 and J is TRBJ1-1; TRBD1 might be the D (5 bases). CDR1 is KGHSH, CDR2 LQKENI, per germline. This CDR3 is 14 amino acids long. V dropped 2 bases and J dropped 8 bases, with 15 bases sitting between them. The CDR3 reads CASSPSINPGEAFF. Here the CDR3 DNA reads TGTGCCAGCTCACCATCGATCAACCCAGGGGAAGCTTTCTTT. Variable domain in full (rest from reference TRBV18 and TRBJ1-1): NAGVMQNPRHLVRRRGQEARLRCSPMKGHSHVYWYRQLPEEGLKFMVYLQKENIIDESGMPKERFSAEFPKEGPSILRIQQVVRGDSAAYFCASSPSINPGEAFFGQGTRLTVV.

The V and J genes are TRBV28 and TRBJ1-5, with a weak D call TRBD1 (5 bases). The CDR3 is 16 residues long. From germline, CDR1 is MDHEN and CDR2 SYDVKM. Trimming shortened V by 7 bases and J by 1 base, and 17 bases separated the two germline ends. CDR3 loop: CASTRSQGKSNQPQHF. For the CDR3, the DNA is TGTGCCAGCACCCGTTCTCAGGGAAAAAGCAATCAGCCCCAGCATTTT. Supplemented by reference TRBV28 and TRBJ1-5, the full variable domain reads DVKVTQSSRYLVKRTGEKVFLECVQDMDHENMFWYRQDPGLGLRLIYFSYDVKMKEKGDIPEGYSVSREKKERFSLILESASTNQTSMYLCASTRSQGKSNQPQHFGDGTRLSIL.

The J gene is TRBJ2-3, the V gene TRBV7-2, with D perhaps TRBD1 (6 bases). This CDR3 spans 14 amino acids. V gave up 1 base and J gave up 1 base, with 6 bases separating them. Per germline, CDR1 SGHTA and CDR2 FQGNSA. CDR3 residues: CASSLDRGTDTQYF. Here the CDR3 DNA reads TGTGCCAGCAGCTTAGACAGGGGCACAGATACGCAGTATTTT.

This chain joins TRBV27 and TRBJ1-4; D perhaps matches TRBD1 (6 bases). Germline CDR1 reads MNHEY; CDR2 reads SMNVEV (reference sequence). Trimming pared 3 bases from V and 7 bases from J, leaving 12 bases between. The CDR3 is 14 residues long. In DNA, the CDR3 is TGTGCCAGCAGTTTCGCAGGGGAGGGTGAAAAACTGTTTTTT. Protein product: CASSFAGEGEKLFF.

The CDR3 nucleotides are TGCGCCAGCAGCTCGGGACAGGGGACCGCCGGGGAGCTGTTTTTT. Encoded protein: CASSSGQGTAGELFF. The chain recombines TRBV5-1 with TRBJ2-2, with 10 positions matching TRBD1. This CDR3 spans 15 amino acids. CDR1 and CDR2 (germline): SGHRS, YFSETQ. Trimming at V came to 3 bases and at J to 6 bases, leaving 5 bases not matched to a gene.

The chain couples TRBV29-1 to TRBJ1-1; D may be TRBD1 (6 bases). From germline, CDR1 is SQVTM and CDR2 ANQGSEA. Deletions cut 6 bases from V and 1 base from J, with 12 bases between. This CDR3 comprises 13 residues. The CDR3 sequence: CSVKQGSNTEAFF. CDR3 nucleotides: TGCAGCGTAAAACAGGGATCGAACACTGAAGCTTTCTTT.

This clone was recorded once. The chain recombines TRBV27 with TRBJ2-1, with D hard to call. V lost 9 bases to trimming and J lost 4 bases, with 22 bases between them. CDR1 and CDR2 (germline): MNHEY, SMNVEV (reference sequence). The CDR3 runs to 16 residues. The CDR3 is CASSLRVVPNYNEQFF. CDR3 DNA sequence: TGTGCCAGTAGCCTTAGGGTGGTACCCAATTACAATGAGCAGTTCTTC.

This chain connects TRBV28 to TRBJ1-1; D is perhaps TRBD1 (6 bases). The length of the CDR3 is 15 residues. CDR1 and CDR2 (germline): MDHEN, SYDVKM. V lost 3 bases, J lost 4 bases, and 15 bases lay in between. The CDR3 nucleotides read TGTGCCAGCAGTTTGACCCCAGGGGCCGGCACTGAAGCTTTCTTT. Encoded protein: CASSLTPGAGTEAFF.

CDR3 in amino acids: CAWSVLGGYTF. CDR3 sequence (DNA): TGTGCCTGGAGTGTACTTGGAGGCTACACCTTC. The chain carries TRBV30 and TRBJ1-2; no firm D call. V lost 0 bases to trimming and J lost 8 bases, with 7 bases between them. Looked up from germline, CDR1 is GTSNPN and CDR2 is SVGIG (reference sequence). The length of the CDR3 is 11 residues.

J is TRBJ2-1 and V is TRBV19, with TRBD2 identical over 9 bases. This CDR3 spans 15 amino acids. Per germline, CDR1 LNHDA and CDR2 SQIVND (reference sequence). V gave up 9 bases and J gave up 5 bases; unmatched junction bases: 11. CDR3 coding DNA: TGTGCCAGCAGAGAGCTAGCGGGGCTCCACAATGAGCAGTTCTTC. Protein: CASRELAGLHNEQFF.

This clone was observed a single time. This chain uses TRBV10-1 with TRBJ2-1, with TRBD2 matching over 10 bases. V lost 4 bases and J lost 8; bases outside the gene matches: 14. In germline, CDR1 is WNHNN, CDR2 SYGVQD (reference sequence). The CDR3 contains 17 residues. Here the CDR3 reads CASSGGSGGAYGDEQFF. The CDR3 DNA reads TGCGCCAGCAGTGGAGGAAGCGGGGGGGCTTATGGCGATGAGCAGTTCTTC.

The rearrangement joins TRBV6-5 to TRBJ1-1; D gene unclear. The CDR3 loop spans 11 amino acids. Germline-derived CDR1 and CDR2 are MNHEY and SVGAGI. The V end was cut by 6 bases, the J end by 6 bases, with 8 bases between. CDR3 sequence reads: CASSYYPEAFF. The CDR3 nucleotides read TGTGCCAGCAGCTATTATCCTGAAGCTTTCTTT.

The rearrangement links TRBV30 to TRBJ1-6; D unresolved. Germline lookup yields CDR1 GTSNPN and CDR2 SVGIG (reference sequence). Between the trimmed V and J ends, which lost 2 bases and 10 bases, there was a span of 12 bases. The CDR3 is 13 residues long. This chain's CDR3 is CAWSKEESSPLHF. DNA of the CDR3: TGTGCCTGGAGTAAGGAAGAGTCGTCACCCCTCCACTTT.

On this clone itself: The junction does not match germline at one end; this may be a read error. The chain recombines TRBV28 with TRBJ1-1; possible D gene TRBD1, 5 bases. CDR1 is MDHEN, CDR2 SYDVKM, per germline. This CDR3 has 12 amino acids. The chain's CDR3 is CASTISPGRNYF. CDR3 coding DNA: TGTGCCAGCACTATTTCCCCGGGACGAAATTACTTT.

V and J are TRBV2 and TRBJ2-7, with D tentatively TRBD1 or TRBD2 (8 bases each). This CDR3 spans 15 amino acids. Germline lookup yields CDR1 SNHLY and CDR2 FYNNEI. V dropped 6 bases and J dropped 5 bases, with 20 bases sitting between them. The CDR3 sequence: CASSRGGQEVNEQYF. DNA of the CDR3: TGTGCCAGCAGCCGGGGGGGACAGGAAGTGAACGAGCAGTACTTC.

This sequence joins TRBV9 and TRBJ2-1; 16 bases map to TRBD2. Germline V gene data show CDR1 as SGDLS and CDR2 as YYNGEE. CDR3 length: 15 residues. V gave up 4 bases and J gave up 10 bases; unmatched junction bases: 5. This CDR3 reads CASSPGLAGGEEQFF. CDR3 DNA sequence: TGTGCCAGCAGCCCGGGACTAGCGGGGGGGGAGGAGCAGTTCTTC. The whole variable domain, filled in from reference TRBV9 and TRBJ2-1, reads DSGVTQTPKHLITATGQRVTLRCSPRSGDLSVYWYQQSLDQGLQFLIQYYNGEERAKGNILERFSAQQFPDLHSELNLSSLELGDSALYFCASSPGLAGGEEQFFGPGTRLTVL.

The chain recombines TRBV27 with TRBJ1-2; weak D call: TRBD1 (5 bases). V was trimmed by 1 base and J by 2 bases, leaving 14 bases between them. The CDR3 covers 16 residues. Germline CDR1 reads MNHEY; CDR2 reads SMNVEV (reference sequence). For the CDR3, the DNA is TGTGCCAGCAGTTTATACGGGCAGGGCCGCAACTATGGCTACACCTTC. Translation gives CASSLYGQGRNYGYTF.